One TCR beta chain is described in this entry. CDR3 size: 15 residues. Germline lookup yields CDR1 LNHNV and CDR2 YYDKDF (reference sequence). Trimming cost V 3 bases and J 5 bases; bases outside gene matches: 3. The sample originates from a study of blood T cell repertoires in COVID-19. Profiled with immunoSEQ multiplex PCR; TCRdb holds only in-frame clones, not every one. The sample has around 150,000 clones, roughly three quarters seen once; the top ten hold roughly 8.6%. Sequencing input: peripheral blood. The chain combines TRBV15 with TRBJ2-1; TRBD2 matches at 11 bases. This receptor was obtained from a man between 50 and 59 years old with active or convalescent COVID-19. The DNA of the CDR3 is TGTGCCACCAGCAGCCCGACTAGCGGGAACAATGAGCAGTTCTTC. As protein: CATSSPTSGNNEQFF.